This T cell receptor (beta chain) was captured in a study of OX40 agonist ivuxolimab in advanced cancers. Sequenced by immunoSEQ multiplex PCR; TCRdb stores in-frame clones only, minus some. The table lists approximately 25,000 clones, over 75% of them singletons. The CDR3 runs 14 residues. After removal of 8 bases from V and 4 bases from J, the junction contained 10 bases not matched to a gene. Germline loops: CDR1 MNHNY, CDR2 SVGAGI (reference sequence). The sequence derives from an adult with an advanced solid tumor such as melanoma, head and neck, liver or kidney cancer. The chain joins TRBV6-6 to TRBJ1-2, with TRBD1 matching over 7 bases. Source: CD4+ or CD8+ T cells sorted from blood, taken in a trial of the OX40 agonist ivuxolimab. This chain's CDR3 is CASLPGGGIYGYTF. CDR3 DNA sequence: TGTGCCAGCCTCCCAGGGGGGGGGATCTATGGCTACACCTTC.